The 8 T cell receptor beta chains presented below share a single source sample, sequenced in a study of shared clonotypes between healthy human individuals. The method was immunoSEQ multiplex PCR; TCRdb's version includes in-frame clones alone and lacks a portion of them. The data show nearly 500,000 clones, approximately 80% seen once. Sequencing was carried out using PBMCs. These receptors came from a woman between 40 and 55 years old in good health. Some clones in this sample may be carry-over from other donors' samples.

This clone appeared a single time. The chain employs TRBV29-1 and TRBJ2-1, with TRBD2 matching 8 bases. This CDR3 contains 15 residues. V lost 2 bases to trimming and J lost 1 base; unmatched junction nucleotides: 4. CDR1 is SQVTM, CDR2 ANQGSEA, per germline. DNA for the CDR3: TGCAGCGTTGAATCCGGGAGGGGGTCCTACAATGAGCAGTTCTTC. Its protein is CSVESGRGSYNEQFF.

This chain connects TRBV5-6 to TRBJ2-1, with TRBD1 identical over 10 bases. The junction had 2 bases not matched to a gene; V was cut back by 0 bases and J by 5 bases. Germline V gene lookup returns CDR1 SGHDT and CDR2 YYEEEE. CDR3 length: 15 residues. Written as DNA, the CDR3 is TGTGCCAGCAGCTTGGTCGGACAGGGGGACAATGAGCAGTTCTTC. Encoded protein: CASSLVGQGDNEQFF.

The count of this clone is one. The CDR3 loop reads CASSKLGTSGKETQYF. DNA of the CDR3: TGTGCCAGCAGCAAATTAGGGACTAGCGGAAAAGAGACCCAGTACTTC. The chain employs TRBV21-1 and TRBJ2-5; TRBD2 reflects the table's D call only, with no check against the DNA. TRBV21-1 counts as a pseudogene. The CDR3 length is 16 residues.

This clone has just a few counts. J is TRBJ2-2 and V is TRBV7-9; the D gene is possibly TRBD1 (6 bases). Trimming pared 2 bases from V and 3 bases from J, leaving 10 bases between. The CDR3 totals 15 residues. CDR1 SEHNR and CDR2 FQNEAQ come from the germline V gene (reference sequence). The chain's CDR3 is CASSLPGADTGELFF. DNA of the CDR3: TGTGCCAGCAGCTTACCAGGGGCCGACACCGGGGAGCTGTTTTTT.

The rearrangement uses TRBV6-6 and TRBJ1-4, with 7 bases identical to TRBD1. The CDR3 is made up of 15 amino acids. Germline CDR1 is MNHNY and CDR2 is SVGAGI (reference sequence). The J segment lost 4 bases and the V segment lost 4 bases, leaving 6 bases of the junction unmatched. The CDR3 DNA follows: TGTGCCAGCAGTTCCCAGACAGGGTTTAATGAAAAACTGTTTTTT. Translated: CASSSQTGFNEKLFF.

The chain couples TRBV7-8 to TRBJ2-5, with D maybe TRBD2 (5 bases). With 2 bases removed from V and 3 bases from J, the gap between germline ends came to 13 bases. The germline gives CDR1 SGHVS, CDR2 FQNEAQ. This CDR3 has 15 residues. The CDR3 sequence is CASSLNVGREETQYF. The CDR3 coding sequence is TGTGCCAGCAGCTTAAATGTTGGGCGGGAAGAGACCCAGTACTTC. The variable domain in full, completed from reference TRBV7-8 and TRBJ2-5, reads GAGVSQSPRYKVAKRGQDVALRCDPISGHVSLFWYQQALGQGPEFLTYFQNEAQLDKSGLPSDRFFAERPEGSVSTLKIQRTQQEDSAVYLCASSLNVGREETQYFGPGTRLLVL.

This chain connects TRBV7-8 to TRBJ2-1; tentative D call: TRBD2 (5 bases). V lost 0 bases, J lost 16 bases, and 16 bases lay in between. The CDR3 loop spans 13 amino acids. Germline V gives CDR1 SGHVS, CDR2 FQNEAQ. In nucleotides, the CDR3 is TGTGCCAGCAGCTTAGCACAACTAGACAATCTATTCTTC. As protein: CASSLAQLDNLFF.

The CDR3 coding sequence is TGCGCCAGCAGCAGTCGGATGACTAGCCCTAACAATGAGCAGTTCTTC. Its protein product is CASSSRMTSPNNEQFF. The genes are TRBV5-1 and TRBJ2-1; 7 positions match TRBD2. Germline CDR1 is SGHRS and CDR2 is YFSETQ. The CDR3 runs to 16 residues. The V gene end was trimmed by 4 bases and the J gene end by 5 bases; junction bases not matched to a gene: 12.